The source of this T cell receptor (beta chain) is a study of CD4 T cells in relation to SARS-CoV-2 and coronaviruses. Study-level information: No peptide or an HIV-1 Nef peptide pool served as negative control.

Generated by immunoSEQ multiplex PCR, the TCRdb table keeps only in-frame clones and is missing some. The sample carries roughly 21,000 clones, around 76% recorded once. The unexposed donors gave CD4+ T cells in 2011-2018, prior to COVID-19. CD4+ T cells were isolated from the cells after around eleven days of culture. Unexposed-donor CD4+ T cells were probed with SARS-CoV-2 S/N and four cold-coronavirus spikes, cells permitting. On days 3 and 7, cultures got half fresh IL-2 medium. On this clone: What it recognizes is unknown.

V lost 0 bases, J lost 3 bases, and 9 bases lay in between. The CDR3 sequence is 15 residues long. Germline lookup yields CDR1 SGHNT and CDR2 YYREEE (reference sequence). The sequenced sample was CD4+ T cells from PBMCs, cultured in vitro. This chain uses TRBV5-4 with TRBJ2-2, with D possibly matching TRBD2 (6 bases). This receptor was taken from a human donor in good health. The CDR3 sequence is CASSLGRGYTGELFF. In DNA, the CDR3 is TGTGCCAGCAGCTTGGGGCGGGGATACACCGGGGAGCTGTTTTTT.